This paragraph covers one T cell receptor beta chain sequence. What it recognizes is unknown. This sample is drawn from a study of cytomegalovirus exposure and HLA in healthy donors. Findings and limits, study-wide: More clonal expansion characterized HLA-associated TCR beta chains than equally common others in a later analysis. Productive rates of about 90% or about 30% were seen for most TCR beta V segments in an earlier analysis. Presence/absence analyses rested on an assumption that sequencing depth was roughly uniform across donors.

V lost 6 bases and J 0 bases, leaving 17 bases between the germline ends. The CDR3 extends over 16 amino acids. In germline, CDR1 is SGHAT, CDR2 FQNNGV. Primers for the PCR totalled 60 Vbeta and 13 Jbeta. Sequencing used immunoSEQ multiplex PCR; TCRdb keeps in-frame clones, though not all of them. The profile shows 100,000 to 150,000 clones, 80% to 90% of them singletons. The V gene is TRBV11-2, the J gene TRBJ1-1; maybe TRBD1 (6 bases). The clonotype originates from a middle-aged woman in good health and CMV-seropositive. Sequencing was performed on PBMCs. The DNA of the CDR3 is TGTGCCAGCAGTGTACCGCACAGGGCTATGAACACTGAAGCTTTCTTT. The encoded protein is CASSVPHRAMNTEAFF.